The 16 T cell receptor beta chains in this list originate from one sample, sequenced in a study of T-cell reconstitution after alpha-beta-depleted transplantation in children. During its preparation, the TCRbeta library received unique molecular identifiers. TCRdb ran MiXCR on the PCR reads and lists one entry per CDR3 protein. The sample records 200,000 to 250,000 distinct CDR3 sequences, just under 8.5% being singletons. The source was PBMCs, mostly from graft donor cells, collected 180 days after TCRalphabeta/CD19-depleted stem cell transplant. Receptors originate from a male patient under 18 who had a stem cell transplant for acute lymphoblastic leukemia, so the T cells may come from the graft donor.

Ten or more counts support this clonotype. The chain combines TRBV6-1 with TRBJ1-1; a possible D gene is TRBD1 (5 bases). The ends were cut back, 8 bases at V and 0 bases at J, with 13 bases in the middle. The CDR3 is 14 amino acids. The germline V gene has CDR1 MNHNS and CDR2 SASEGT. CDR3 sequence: CASSWGGMNTEAFF. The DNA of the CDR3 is TGTGCCAGCTCGTGGGGGGGGATGAACACTGAAGCTTTCTTT.

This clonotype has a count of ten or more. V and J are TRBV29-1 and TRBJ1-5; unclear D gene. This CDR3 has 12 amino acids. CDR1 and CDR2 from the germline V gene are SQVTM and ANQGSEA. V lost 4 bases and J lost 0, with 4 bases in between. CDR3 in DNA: TGCAGCGTTGGAAGTAGCAATCAGCCCCAGCATTTT. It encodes CSVGSSNQPQHF.

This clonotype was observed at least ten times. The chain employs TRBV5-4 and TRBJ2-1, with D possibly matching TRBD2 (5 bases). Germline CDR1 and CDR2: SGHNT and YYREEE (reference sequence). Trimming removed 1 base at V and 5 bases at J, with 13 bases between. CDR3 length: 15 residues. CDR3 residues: CASSLTSFLNNEQFF. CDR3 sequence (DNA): TGTGCCAGCAGCTTGACTAGTTTCCTCAACAATGAGCAGTTCTTC.

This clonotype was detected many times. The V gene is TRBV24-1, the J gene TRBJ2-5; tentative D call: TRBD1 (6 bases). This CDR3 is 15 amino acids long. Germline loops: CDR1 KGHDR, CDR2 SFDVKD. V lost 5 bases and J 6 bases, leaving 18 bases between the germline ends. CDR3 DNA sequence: TGTGCCACCAGTGGACTGGGTAAAAGGGGGAAGACCCAGTACTTC. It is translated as CATSGLGKRGKTQYF.

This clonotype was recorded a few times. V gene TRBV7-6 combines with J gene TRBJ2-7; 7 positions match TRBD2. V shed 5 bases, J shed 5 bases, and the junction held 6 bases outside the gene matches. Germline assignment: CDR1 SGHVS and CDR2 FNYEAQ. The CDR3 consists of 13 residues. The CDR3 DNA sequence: TGTGCCAGCAGCCGACTAGCAGACGACGAGCAGTACTTC. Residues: CASSRLADDEQYF.

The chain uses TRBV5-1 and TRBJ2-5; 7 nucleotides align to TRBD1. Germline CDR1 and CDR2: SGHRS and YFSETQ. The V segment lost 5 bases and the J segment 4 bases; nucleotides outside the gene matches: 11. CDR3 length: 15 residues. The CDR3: CASRLGDSSLETQYF. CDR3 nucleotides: TGCGCCAGCAGACTTGGGGACAGCAGCTTAGAGACCCAGTACTTC.

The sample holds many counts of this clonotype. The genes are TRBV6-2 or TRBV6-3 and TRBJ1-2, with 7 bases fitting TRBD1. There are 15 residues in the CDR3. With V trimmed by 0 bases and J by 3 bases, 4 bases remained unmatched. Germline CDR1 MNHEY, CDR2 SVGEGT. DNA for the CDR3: TGTGCCAGCAGTTACTCGAAAGACAGGGACTATGGCTACACCTTC. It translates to CASSYSKDRDYGYTF.

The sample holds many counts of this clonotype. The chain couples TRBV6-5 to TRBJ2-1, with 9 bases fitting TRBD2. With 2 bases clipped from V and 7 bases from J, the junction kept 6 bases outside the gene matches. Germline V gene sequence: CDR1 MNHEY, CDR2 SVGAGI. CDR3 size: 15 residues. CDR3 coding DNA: TGTGCCAGCAGTTACGGCGGGGGGGCCCGGAATGAGCAGTTCTTC. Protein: CASSYGGGARNEQFF.

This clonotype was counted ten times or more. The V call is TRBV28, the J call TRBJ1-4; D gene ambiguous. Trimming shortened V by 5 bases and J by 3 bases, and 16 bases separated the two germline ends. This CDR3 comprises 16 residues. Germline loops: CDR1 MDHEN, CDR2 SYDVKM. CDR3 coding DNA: TGTGCCAGCAGTCTAGGCCTGCGGGTCGCTAATGAAAAACTGTTTTTT. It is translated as CASSLGLRVANEKLFF.

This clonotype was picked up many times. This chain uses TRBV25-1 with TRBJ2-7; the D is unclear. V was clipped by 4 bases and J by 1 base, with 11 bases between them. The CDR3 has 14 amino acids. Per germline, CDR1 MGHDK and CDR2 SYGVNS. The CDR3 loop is CASSVTMGSYEQYF. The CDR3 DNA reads TGTGCCAGCAGTGTTACGATGGGGTCCTACGAGCAGTACTTC.

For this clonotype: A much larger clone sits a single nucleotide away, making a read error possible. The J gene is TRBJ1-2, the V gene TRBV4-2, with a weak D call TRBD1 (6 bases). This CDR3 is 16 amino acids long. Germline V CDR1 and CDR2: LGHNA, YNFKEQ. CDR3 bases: TGTGCCAGCAGCCCCCCCGGACAGTCAACTAACTATGCCTACACCTTC. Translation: CASSPPGQSTNYAYTF.

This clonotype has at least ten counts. The CDR3: CASSLDVLAGEETQYF. The DNA for the CDR3 is TGTGCCAGCAGCTTGGATGTACTAGCGGGAGAAGAGACCCAGTACTTC. V and J are TRBV7-6 and TRBJ2-5; TRBD2 matches at 11 bases. This CDR3 contains 16 residues. V was clipped by 3 bases and J by 3 bases; unmatched bases: 6. Germline V gene lookup returns CDR1 SGHVS and CDR2 FNYEAQ.

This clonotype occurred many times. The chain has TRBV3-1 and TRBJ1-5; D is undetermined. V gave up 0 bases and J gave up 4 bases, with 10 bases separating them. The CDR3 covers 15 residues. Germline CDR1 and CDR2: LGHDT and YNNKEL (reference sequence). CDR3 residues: CASSQDPGSNQPQHF. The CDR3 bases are TGTGCCAGCAGCCAAGATCCAGGATCAAATCAGCCCCAGCATTTT.

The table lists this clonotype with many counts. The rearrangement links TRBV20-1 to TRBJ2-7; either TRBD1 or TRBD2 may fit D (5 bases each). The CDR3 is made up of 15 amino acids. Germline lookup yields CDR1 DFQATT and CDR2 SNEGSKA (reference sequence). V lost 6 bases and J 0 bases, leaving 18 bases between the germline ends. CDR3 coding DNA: TGCAGTGCGCCGGTTGGGGGTACCCTCTCCTACGAGCAGTACTTC. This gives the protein CSAPVGGTLSYEQYF.

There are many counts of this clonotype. The CDR3 bases are TGTGCCAGCAGTCTACCGAGCTCTGGGGCCAACGTCCTGACTTTC. Translating gives CASSLPSSGANVLTF. The chain carries TRBV28 and TRBJ2-6, with D unclear. This CDR3 spans 15 amino acids. V dropped 5 bases and J dropped 0 bases, with 8 bases sitting between them. Germline V gives CDR1 MDHEN, CDR2 SYDVKM.

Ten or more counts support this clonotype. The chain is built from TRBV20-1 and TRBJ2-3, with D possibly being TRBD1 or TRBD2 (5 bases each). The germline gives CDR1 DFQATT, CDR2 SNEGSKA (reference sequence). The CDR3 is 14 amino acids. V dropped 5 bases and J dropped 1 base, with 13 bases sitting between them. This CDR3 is CSARDPIGTDTQYF. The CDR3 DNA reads TGCAGTGCTCGGGACCCCATCGGCACAGATACGCAGTATTTT.